This T cell receptor (beta chain) came from a study of T cell changes during pregnancy in multiple sclerosis. Assay used: immunoSEQ multiplex PCR; TCRdb lists only in-frame clones, some missing. Here the sample spans about 20,000 clones, about 87% being singletons. V dropped 5 bases and J dropped 0 bases, with 14 bases sitting between them. This CDR3 is built from 16 residues. The germline gives CDR1 MDHEN, CDR2 SYDVKM. The chain links TRBV28 to TRBJ2-1; tentative D call: TRBD2 (5 bases). This sequence was found in a female donor in good health, enrolled as a control in a pregnancy study. Sequencing was performed on CD8+ T cells from peripheral blood mononuclear cells, taken in the third trimester of pregnancy. The CDR3, as DNA: TGTGCCAGCAGTATAGCGCAAGGAAGCTCCTACAATGAGCAGTTCTTC. This codes for CASSIAQGSSYNEQFF.